This TCR beta chain was sequenced in a study of spatial heterogeneity in lung cancer. Overall study: Detection consistently yielded more beta chains than alpha chains.

This clonotype was seen repeatedly, ten times or more. As yet, its antigen is unknown. TCR cDNA molecules each had a unique molecular identifier. TCRdb re-called the 5' RACE reads with MiXCR, one entry per CDR3 protein. Of fewer than 20,000 distinct CDR3 sequences listed, around a fifth were seen once; the top ten hold over 11%. The germline V gene has CDR1 MDHEN and CDR2 SYDVKM. V dropped 2 bases and J dropped 3; count of bases not matched to a gene: 6. CDR3 size: 15 residues. Indicated time point: sample taken at primary tumor resection. The study sequenced unsorted whole RNA from tumor, nontumor lung or frozen PBMC. Whole-study findings and limits: Ubiquitous expanded tumor TCRs showed up in blood more at resection than follow-up.

This receptor was taken from a male donor with early-stage non-small cell lung cancer. The source was PBMCs, collected at surgery. The chain carries TRBV28 and TRBJ1-1; 7 nucleotides align to TRBD1. The CDR3 here is CASSLPRGRDTEAFF. CDR3 DNA: TGTGCCAGCAGTTTACCCAGGGGGAGGGACACTGAAGCTTTCTTT.